The rows below give T cell receptor beta chains drawn from one sample of a study of T cells in Graves' hyperthyroidism and ophthalmopathy. Each CDR3 protein gets one entry after TCRdb re-called the multiplex PCR reads with MiXCR. The data contain fewer than 400,000 distinct CDR3 sequences, 20% to 30% of them singletons. Sequenced: blood. All receptors come from a man in his forties or fifties with Graves' hyperthyroidism. The CDR3 runs from the conserved cysteine through the conserved F or W. The order of the fields is CDR3 protein, V gene, J gene, CDR3 length.

CDR3aa: CASSPAGDESYEQYF; v_gene: TRBV7-9; j_gene: TRBJ2-7; len: 15
CDR3aa: CSARGGGTDTQYF; v_gene: TRBV20-1; j_gene: TRBJ2-3; len: 13
CDR3aa: CASSRTIGSYNEQFF; v_gene: TRBV6-1; j_gene: TRBJ2-1; len: 15
CDR3aa: CASSGGVGYTEAFF; v_gene: TRBV13; j_gene: TRBJ1-1; len: 14
CDR3aa: CASRLAGAYEQYF; v_gene: TRBV27; j_gene: TRBJ2-7; len: 13
CDR3aa: CASSLPSAHEQYF; v_gene: TRBV5-1; j_gene: TRBJ2-7; len: 13
CDR3aa: CSAPAMAGPEAFF; v_gene: TRBV20-1; j_gene: TRBJ1-1; len: 13
CDR3aa: CASSVAGRVVDEQFF; v_gene: TRBV9; j_gene: TRBJ2-1; len: 15
CDR3aa: CASSQGGLRRGYEQYF; v_gene: TRBV6-1; j_gene: TRBJ2-7; len: 16
CDR3aa: CASSAALAGSTDTQYF; v_gene: TRBV28; j_gene: TRBJ2-3; len: 16
CDR3aa: CASSSDFYEQYF; v_gene: TRBV7-9; j_gene: TRBJ2-7; len: 12
CDR3aa: CASLSGTSGRDTQYF; v_gene: TRBV10-2; j_gene: TRBJ2-3; len: 15
CDR3aa: CSARARTSGSTDTQYF; v_gene: TRBV20-1; j_gene: TRBJ2-3; len: 16
CDR3aa: CASSDLEGYGYTF; v_gene: TRBV5-1; j_gene: TRBJ1-2; len: 13
CDR3aa: CASRPPGGGTDTQYF; v_gene: TRBV28; j_gene: TRBJ2-3; len: 15
CDR3aa: CSVAGRLTDTQYF; v_gene: TRBV29-1; j_gene: TRBJ2-3; len: 13